One sample yielded the 15 T cell receptor beta chains listed below, sequenced in a study of blood T cell repertoires in COVID-19. Measured with immunoSEQ multiplex PCR; TCRdb has only the in-frame clones, and not every one. In the table there are about 250,000 clones, 86% of which are singletons. Sequencing was carried out using peripheral blood. The receptors derive from a woman aged 30 to 39 with active or convalescent COVID-19.

V gene TRBV11-2 combines with J gene TRBJ1-2; TRBD1 agrees at 10 bases. The CDR3 is 14 residues long. Losses at the gene ends were 3 bases for V and 6 bases for J; bases not matched to a gene: 4. The germline V gene has CDR1 SGHAT and CDR2 FQNNGV. The CDR3 region has the DNA TGTGCCAGCAGCTTGGCGGGACAGGGGAATGGCTACACCTTC. This sequence encodes CASSLAGQGNGYTF.

J is TRBJ2-7 and V is TRBV7-8, with D perhaps matching TRBD2 (6 bases). CDR3 size: 14 residues. V dropped 3 bases and J dropped 3 bases, with 12 bases sitting between them. Looked up from germline, CDR1 is SGHVS and CDR2 is FQNEAQ. The chain's CDR3 is CASSLGGVGYEQYF. The CDR3 DNA is TGTGCCAGCAGCTTGGGGGGTGTGGGCTACGAGCAGTACTTC. The variable domain in full, with the rest retrieved from reference TRBV7-8 and TRBJ2-7, is GAGVSQSPRYKVAKRGQDVALRCDPISGHVSLFWYQQALGQGPEFLTYFQNEAQLDKSGLPSDRFFAERPEGSVSTLKIQRTQQEDSAVYLCASSLGGVGYEQYFGPGTRLTVT.

As DNA, the CDR3 is TGTGCCAGCAGTACTGGCAGGGCCACGACCGGGGAGCTGTTTTTT. Its protein product is CASSTGRATTGELFF. The chain employs TRBV28 and TRBJ2-2; D perhaps matches TRBD1 (5 bases). Germline V gives CDR1 MDHEN, CDR2 SYDVKM. V was cut by 5 bases and J by 5 bases, with 15 bases left in between. This CDR3 has 15 amino acids. Full variable domain (missing parts from reference TRBV28 and TRBJ2-2): DVKVTQSSRYLVKRTGEKVFLECVQDMDHENMFWYRQDPGLGLRLIYFSYDVKMKEKGDIPEGYSVSREKKERFSLILESASTNQTSMYLCASSTGRATTGELFFGEGSRLTVL.

This rearrangement joins TRBV5-1 to TRBJ1-4; the D is unclear. Germline CDR1 is SGHRS and CDR2 is YFSETQ. The CDR3 runs to 14 residues. V was trimmed by 2 bases and J by 0 bases, leaving 5 bases between them. The CDR3 bases are TGCGCCAGCAGCTTACCAGCAACTAATGAAAAACTGTTTTTT. Protein product: CASSLPATNEKLFF.

J is TRBJ1-2 and V is TRBV18; the D gene is possibly TRBD1 (6 bases). The CDR3 has 14 residues. V lost 7 bases to trimming and J lost 0 bases, with 12 bases between them. The germline V gene has CDR1 KGHSH and CDR2 LQKENI. The CDR3 DNA is TGTGCCAGCTTCGGACAGAATACTAACTATGGCTACACCTTC. Amino acids: CASFGQNTNYGYTF.

V gene TRBV14 combines with J gene TRBJ2-1; a possible D gene is TRBD1 (6 bases). The V gene lost 2 bases and the J gene lost 9 bases, with 17 bases spanning the gap. Germline V gene data show CDR1 as SGHDN and CDR2 as FVKESK. This CDR3 comprises 15 residues. The CDR3 DNA reads as TGTGCCAGCAGCCAAATGCCGGTTGGGGGCGGTGAGCAGTTCTTC. Its protein is CASSQMPVGGGEQFF. The full variable domain, in which reference TRBV14 and TRBJ2-1 provide the parts outside the CDR3, is EAGVTQFPSHSVIEKGQTVTLRCDPISGHDNLYWYRRVMGKEIKFLLHFVKESKQDESGMPNNRFLAERTGGTYSTLKVQPAELEDSGVYFCASSQMPVGGGEQFFGPGTRLTVL.

This rearrangement joins TRBV29-1 to TRBJ2-7; 11 nucleotides line up with TRBD2. The CDR3 has 17 amino acids. The V and J ends lost 0 bases and 2 bases, in that order; junction bases with no gene match: 9. Germline CDR1 reads SQVTM; CDR2 reads ANQGSEA. CDR3 nucleotides: TGCAGCGTTGAAGATCCCTCTAGCGGGGGGAGGGCCTACGAGCAGTACTTC. It specifies CSVEDPSSGGRAYEQYF.

The J gene is TRBJ1-2, the V gene TRBV15; possibly TRBD1 for D (5 bases). From germline, CDR1 is LNHNV and CDR2 YYDKDF (reference sequence). The CDR3 runs to 16 residues. The V and J ends lost 1 base and 1 base respectively, with 13 bases between them. CDR3 in amino acids: CATSRADSAYNYGYTF. In nucleotides, the CDR3 is TGTGCCACCAGCAGAGCCGACAGCGCTTATAACTATGGCTACACCTTC.

The chain employs TRBV6-2 or TRBV6-3 and TRBJ1-1; maybe TRBD1 (5 bases). CDR3 size: 12 residues. In germline, CDR1 is MNHEY, CDR2 SVGEGT. V was clipped by 3 bases and J by 8 bases, with 10 bases between them. CDR3 loop: CASSYRGREAFF. In nucleotides, the CDR3 is TGTGCCAGCAGTTATAGGGGCCGGGAAGCTTTCTTT.

The rearrangement uses TRBV3-1 (or the pseudogene TRBV3-2) and TRBJ2-4, with D perhaps TRBD2 (7 bases). From germline, CDR1 is LGHDT and CDR2 YNNKEL (reference sequence). V was shortened by 3 bases and J by 5 bases, with 11 bases between the two germline ends. This CDR3 has 14 residues. CDR3 nucleotides: TGTGCCAGCAGCCAGAGGGAGGGGGAAAACATTCAGTACTTC. Its translation is CASSQREGENIQYF.

This chain joins TRBV2 and TRBJ2-7, with 7 bases lining up with TRBD1. The CDR3 length is 15 residues. Germline V gene data show CDR1 as SNHLY and CDR2 as FYNNEI. The V gene end was trimmed by 4 bases and the J gene end by 4 bases; junction bases not matched to a gene: 10. The CDR3 coding sequence is TGTGCCAGCAGTGGGATAGACAGGGTGCGGTACGAGCAGTACTTC. Amino acid sequence: CASSGIDRVRYEQYF.

The CDR3 DNA reads TGCGCCAGCAGCTTACAGGGGCTGACCGGGGAGCTGTTTTTT. It encodes CASSLQGLTGELFF. V and J are TRBV5-1 and TRBJ2-2; 7 bases are a match to TRBD1. Germline assignment: CDR1 SGHRS and CDR2 YFSETQ. Losses at the gene ends were 2 bases for V and 5 bases for J; bases not matched to a gene: 3. There are 14 residues in the CDR3.

CDR3 sequence reads: CASSILTPNTGELFF. The CDR3 DNA sequence: TGTGCCAGCAGCATCCTGACACCCAACACCGGGGAGCTGTTTTTT. V and J are TRBV7-9 and TRBJ2-2; D not resolved. Germline CDR1 and CDR2: SEHNR and FQNEAQ (reference sequence). CDR3 length equals 15 residues. V was trimmed by 5 bases and J by 2 bases, leaving 12 bases between them. Complete variable domain (other parts from reference TRBV7-9 and TRBJ2-2): DTGVSQNPRHKITKRGQNVTFRCDPISEHNRLYWYRQTLGQGPEFLTYFQNEAQLEKSRLLSDRFSAERPKGSFSTLEIQRTEQGDSAMYLCASSILTPNTGELFFGEGSRLTVL.

This chain joins TRBV20-1 and TRBJ2-7; 10 bases fit TRBD1. CDR1 and CDR2 from the germline V gene are DFQATT and SNEGSKA (reference sequence). This CDR3 spans 14 amino acids. J lost 5 bases, V lost 3 bases, and 7 bases had no gene match. Written as DNA, the CDR3 is TGCAGTGCTAGTAGACAGGGGGCGCAGAACGAGCAGTACTTC. This translates into CSASRQGAQNEQYF.

This sequence joins TRBV19 and TRBJ2-1; 10 bases agree with TRBD1. This CDR3 region has 16 residues. The J segment lost 8 bases and the V segment lost 5 bases, leaving 12 bases of the junction unmatched. CDR1 is LNHDA, CDR2 SQIVND, per germline (reference sequence). The DNA for the CDR3 is TGTGCCAGTAGTGCACCCGGGACAGGGGATAGCGATGAGCAGTTCTTC. This gives the protein CASSAPGTGDSDEQFF.